The clone carrying this T cell receptor (beta chain) has a single count. Its antigen is not identified. This CDR3 spans 14 amino acids. Germline trimming cut 6 bases from V and 2 bases from J; bases unmatched to any gene: 7. The germline V gene has CDR1 MDHEN and CDR2 SYDVKM. The primer mix had 60 Vbeta and 13 Jbeta primers. Sequenced by immunoSEQ multiplex PCR; TCRdb stores in-frame clones only, minus some. The sample contains some 92,000 clones, around four fifths of which appear only once. The sample is drawn from a study of cytomegalovirus exposure and HLA in healthy donors. General study points: A later analysis showed that HLA-associated TCR beta chains had undergone more clonal expansion than equally common others. Among the most significant clusters, several appeared linked to common viral pathogens in a later analysis.

Sequencing input: PBMCs. The clonotype was recovered from a man aged 25-45 years in good health and CMV-seronegative. The gene calls are TRBV28 and TRBJ2-7; TRBD1 matches at 7 bases. The CDR3: CASSPGDRPYEQYF. CDR3 DNA: TGTGCCAGCAGCCCCGGGGACAGACCCTACGAGCAGTACTTC.